This T cell receptor beta chain derives from a study of blood T cell repertoires in COVID-19. Across the study: T cells, B-cell-depleted T cells, or PBMCs provided the cDNA or gDNA that served as material.

Original processing methods: Scientists estimated how many nucleated cells there were by amplifying reference gene primers. Repertoires were generated with immunoSEQ multiplex PCR, while TCRdb's copy carries only in-frame clones and drops some. D and trimming were read from the DNA, whereas the V and J calls and clone size are those reported in that table. Counted here are some 300,000 clones, roughly 91% occurring once; the ten biggest clones make up roughly 2%. This CDR3 spans 14 amino acids. The J segment lost 5 bases and the V segment lost 2 bases, leaving 6 bases of the junction unmatched. CDR1 SGDLS and CDR2 YYNGEE come from the germline V gene. Which cohort a participant joined came from the clinical history participants gave.

Sequenced input: PBMCs or T cells enriched from blood (not recorded which). This chain joins TRBV9 and TRBJ2-5; 7 bases match TRBD1. This sequence was found in a woman aged 60-75 years in a cohort exposed to, infected with or recovered from COVID-19 (not recorded which). The DNA of the CDR3 is TGTGCCAGCAGCGTTACAGGGGTTGGGGAGACCCAGTACTTC. Translating it yields CASSVTGVGETQYF.